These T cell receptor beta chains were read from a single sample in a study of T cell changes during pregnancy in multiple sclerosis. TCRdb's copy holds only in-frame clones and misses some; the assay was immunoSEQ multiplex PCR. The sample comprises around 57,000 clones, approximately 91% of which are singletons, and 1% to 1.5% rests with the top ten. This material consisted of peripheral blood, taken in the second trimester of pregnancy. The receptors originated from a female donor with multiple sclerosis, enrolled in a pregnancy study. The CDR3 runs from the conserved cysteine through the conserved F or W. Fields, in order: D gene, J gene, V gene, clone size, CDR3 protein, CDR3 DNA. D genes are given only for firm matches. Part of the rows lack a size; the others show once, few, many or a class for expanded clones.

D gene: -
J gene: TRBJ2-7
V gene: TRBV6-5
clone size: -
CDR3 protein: CASSYLPDSPYEQYF
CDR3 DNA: TGTGCCAGCAGTTACTTGCCGGACTCACCTTACGAGCAGTACTTC

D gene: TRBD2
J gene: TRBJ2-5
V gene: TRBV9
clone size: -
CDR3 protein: CASSVTSGGETQYF
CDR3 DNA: TGTGCCAGCAGCGTCACTAGCGGGGGAGAGACCCAGTACTTC

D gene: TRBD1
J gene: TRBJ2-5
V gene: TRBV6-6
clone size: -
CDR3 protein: CASSPRQGQETQYF
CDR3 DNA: TGTGCCAGCAGTCCTCGACAGGGTCAAGAGACCCAGTACTTC

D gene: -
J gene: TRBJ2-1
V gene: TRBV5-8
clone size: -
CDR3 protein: CASRHSYNEQFF
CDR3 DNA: TGTGCCAGCAGACACTCCTACAATGAGCAGTTCTTC

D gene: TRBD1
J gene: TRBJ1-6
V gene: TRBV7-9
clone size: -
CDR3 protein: CASSPGDRGFSPLHF
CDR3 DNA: TGTGCCAGCAGCCCCGGGGACAGGGGGTTTTCACCCCTCCACTTT

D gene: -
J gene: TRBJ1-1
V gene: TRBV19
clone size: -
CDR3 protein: CASSIAIAGQVGNTEAFF
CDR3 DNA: TGTGCCAGTAGTATTGCCATTGCGGGTCAGGTAGGGAACACTGAAGCTTTCTTT

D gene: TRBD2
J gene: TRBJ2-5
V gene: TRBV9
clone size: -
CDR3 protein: CASSPALAGGRGYETQYF
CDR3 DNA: TGTGCCAGCAGCCCTGCACTAGCGGGGGGGCGGGGTTATGAGACCCAGTACTTC

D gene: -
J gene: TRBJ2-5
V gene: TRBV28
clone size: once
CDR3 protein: CASSFQGGQETQYF
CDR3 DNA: TGTGCCAGCAGTTTTCAGGGTGGTCAAGAGACCCAGTACTTC

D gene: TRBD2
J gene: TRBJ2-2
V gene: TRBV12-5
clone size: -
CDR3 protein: CASGLVRFSKRGGPGELFF
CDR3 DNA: TGTGCTAGTGGTTTGGTACGTTTTTCTAAGCGGGGGGGCCCTGGGGAGCTGTTTTTT

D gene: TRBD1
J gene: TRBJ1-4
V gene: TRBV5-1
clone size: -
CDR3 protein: CASSSTGRNEKLFF
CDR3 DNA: TGCGCCAGCAGCTCGACAGGGAGGAATGAAAAACTGTTTTTT

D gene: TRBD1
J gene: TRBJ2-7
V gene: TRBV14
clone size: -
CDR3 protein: CASSHLGQGASYEQYF
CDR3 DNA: TGTGCCAGCAGCCATCTCGGACAGGGGGCTTCCTACGAGCAGTACTTC

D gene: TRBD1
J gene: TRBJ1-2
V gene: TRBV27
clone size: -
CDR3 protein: CASRPDRGANYGYTF
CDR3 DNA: TGTGCCAGCAGGCCGGACAGGGGGGCTAACTATGGCTACACCTTC

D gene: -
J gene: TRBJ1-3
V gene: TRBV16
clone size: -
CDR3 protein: CASSQLGNTIYF
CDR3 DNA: TGTGCCAGCAGCCAATTAGGAAACACCATATATTTT

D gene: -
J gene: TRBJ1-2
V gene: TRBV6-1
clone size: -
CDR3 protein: CASSNTRNRNGYTF
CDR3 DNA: TGTGCCAGCAGTAACACCAGGAACAGAAATGGCTACACCTTC

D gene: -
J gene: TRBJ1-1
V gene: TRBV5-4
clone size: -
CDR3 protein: CASSLGGHGNTEAFF
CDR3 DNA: TGTGCCAGCAGCTTGGGTGGGCACGGGAACACTGAAGCTTTCTTT

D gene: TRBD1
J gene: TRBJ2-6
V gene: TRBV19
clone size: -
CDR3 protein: CASTTGGSGANVLTF
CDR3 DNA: TGTGCCAGTACGACAGGGGGCTCTGGGGCCAACGTCCTGACTTTC

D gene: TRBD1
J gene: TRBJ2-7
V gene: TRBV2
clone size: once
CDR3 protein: CASMLDRGAAYEQYF
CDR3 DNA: TGTGCCAGCATGCTGGACAGGGGGGCGGCCTACGAGCAGTACTTC

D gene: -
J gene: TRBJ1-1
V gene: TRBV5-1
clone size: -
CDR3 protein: CASSPGPLAEAFF
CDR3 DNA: TGCGCCAGCAGCCCAGGGCCCCTCGCCGAAGCTTTCTTT

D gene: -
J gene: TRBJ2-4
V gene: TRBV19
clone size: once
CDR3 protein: CASSIAGRVVIQYF
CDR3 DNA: TGTGCCAGTAGTATAGCGGGCAGGGTCGTCATTCAGTACTTC

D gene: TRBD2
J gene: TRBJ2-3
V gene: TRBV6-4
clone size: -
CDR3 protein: CASSETSGATDTQYF
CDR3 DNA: TGTGCCAGCAGTGAAACTAGCGGGGCCACAGATACGCAGTATTTT

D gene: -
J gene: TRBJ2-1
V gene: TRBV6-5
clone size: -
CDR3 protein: CATRGIGWNEQFF
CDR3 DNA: TGTGCCACACGGGGAATAGGGTGGAATGAGCAGTTCTTC

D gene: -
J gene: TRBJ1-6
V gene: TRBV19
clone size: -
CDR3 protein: CASSGGLRSYNSPLHF
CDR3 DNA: TGTGCCAGTAGTGGAGGCCTCCGCTCCTATAATTCACCCCTCCACTTT

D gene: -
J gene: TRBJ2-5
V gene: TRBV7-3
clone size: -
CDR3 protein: CASSSGLQETQYF
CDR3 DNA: TGTGCCAGCAGCTCAGGGTTACAAGAGACCCAGTACTTC

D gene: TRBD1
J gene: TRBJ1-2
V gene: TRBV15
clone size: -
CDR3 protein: CATSQRTGERNGYTF
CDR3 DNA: TGTGCCACCAGCCAACGGACAGGGGAGAGGAATGGCTACACCTTC

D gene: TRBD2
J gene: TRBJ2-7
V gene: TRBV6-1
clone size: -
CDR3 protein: CASSEHPELLAADDEQYF
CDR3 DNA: TGTGCCAGCAGTGAGCACCCCGAGCTACTAGCGGCAGATGACGAGCAGTACTTC

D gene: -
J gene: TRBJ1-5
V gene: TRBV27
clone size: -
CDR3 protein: CASSLSHRSQPQHF
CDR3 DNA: TGTGCCAGCAGTTTATCGCATAGGAGTCAGCCCCAGCATTTT

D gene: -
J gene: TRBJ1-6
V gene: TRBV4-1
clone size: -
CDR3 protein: CASSQVADSPLHF
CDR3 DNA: TGCGCCAGCAGCCAAGTCGCAGATTCACCCCTCCACTTT

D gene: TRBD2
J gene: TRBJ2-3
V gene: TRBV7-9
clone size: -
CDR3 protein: CASSLSSGGPTDTQYF
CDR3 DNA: TGTGCCAGCAGCTTATCTAGCGGGGGGCCGACAGATACGCAGTATTTT

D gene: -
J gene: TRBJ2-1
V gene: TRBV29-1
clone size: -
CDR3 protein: CSVEGVPPSYNEQFF
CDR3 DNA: TGCAGCGTTGAAGGCGTGCCACCCTCCTACAATGAGCAGTTCTTC

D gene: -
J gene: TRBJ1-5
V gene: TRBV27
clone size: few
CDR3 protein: CASSLMSVPNQPQHF
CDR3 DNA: TGTGCCAGCAGTTTGATGTCGGTCCCGAATCAGCCCCAGCATTTT

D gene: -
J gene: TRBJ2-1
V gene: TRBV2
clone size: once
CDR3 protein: CASCRRGQDNEQFF
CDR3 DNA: TGTGCCAGCTGCCGGAGGGGGCAAGACAATGAGCAGTTCTTC

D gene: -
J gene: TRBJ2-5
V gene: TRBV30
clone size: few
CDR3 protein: CAWSVRVRETQYF
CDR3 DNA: TGTGCCTGGAGTGTCAGGGTCAGAGAGACCCAGTACTTC

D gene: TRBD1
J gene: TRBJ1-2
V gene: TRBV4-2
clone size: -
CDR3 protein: CASSQVSGQGLGGYTF
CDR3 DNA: TGTGCCAGCAGCCAAGTCTCGGGACAGGGGCTCGGTGGCTACACCTTC

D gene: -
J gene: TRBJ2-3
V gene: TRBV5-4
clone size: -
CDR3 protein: CASSLKGGNGIDTQYF
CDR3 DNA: TGTGCCAGCAGCTTGAAAGGCGGGAATGGGATAGATACGCAGTATTTT

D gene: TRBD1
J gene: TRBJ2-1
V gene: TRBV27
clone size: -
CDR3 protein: CASRALTGGHNEQFF
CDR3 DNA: TGTGCCAGCCGCGCTCTAACAGGGGGCCACAATGAGCAGTTCTTC

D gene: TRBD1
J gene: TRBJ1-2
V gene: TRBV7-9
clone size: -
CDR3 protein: CASNMGSPGGHGYTF
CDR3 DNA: TGTGCCAGCAACATGGGGTCTCCAGGGGGACATGGCTACACCTTC

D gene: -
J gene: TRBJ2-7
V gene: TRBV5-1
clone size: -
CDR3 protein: CASSLLGSSYEQYF
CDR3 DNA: TGCGCCAGCAGCTTGTTGGGGAGCTCCTACGAGCAGTACTTC

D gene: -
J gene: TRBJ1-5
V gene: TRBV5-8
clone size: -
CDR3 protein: CASSSRGNFNQPQHF
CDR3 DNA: TGTGCCAGCAGCTCTAGGGGGAATTTCAATCAGCCCCAGCATTTT

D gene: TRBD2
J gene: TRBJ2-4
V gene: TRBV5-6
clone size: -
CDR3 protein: CASSPNGLAGSHSKNIQYF
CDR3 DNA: TGTGCCAGCAGCCCAAACGGACTAGCGGGGAGTCATTCCAAAAACATTCAGTACTTC

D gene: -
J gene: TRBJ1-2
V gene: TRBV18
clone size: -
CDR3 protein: CASSLESGFRGYTF
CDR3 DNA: TGTGCCAGCTCACTCGAATCAGGGTTTCGCGGCTACACCTTC

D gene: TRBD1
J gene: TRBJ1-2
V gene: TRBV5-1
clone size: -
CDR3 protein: CASSQDRAIDGYTF
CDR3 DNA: TGCGCCAGCAGCCAGGACAGGGCGATCGATGGCTACACCTTC

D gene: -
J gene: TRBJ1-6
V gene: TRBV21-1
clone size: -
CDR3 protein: CASSRLSSYNSPLHF
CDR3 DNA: TGTGCCAGCTCCAGGCTGAGCTCCTATAATTCACCCCTCCACTTT

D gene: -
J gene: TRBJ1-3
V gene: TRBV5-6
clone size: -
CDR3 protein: CASSLQVSGNTIYF
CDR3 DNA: TGTGCTAGCAGCCTGCAGGTCTCTGGAAACACCATATATTTT

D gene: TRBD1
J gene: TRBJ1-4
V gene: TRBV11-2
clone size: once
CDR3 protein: CASSPGRGRTNEKLFF
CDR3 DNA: TGTGCCAGCAGCCCAGGCAGGGGGCGGACTAATGAAAAACTGTTTTTT

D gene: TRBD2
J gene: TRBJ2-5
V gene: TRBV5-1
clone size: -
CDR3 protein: CASSLGLAGGSETQYF
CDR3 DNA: TGCGCCAGCAGCTTGGGTCTCGCGGGGGGATCGGAGACCCAGTACTTC

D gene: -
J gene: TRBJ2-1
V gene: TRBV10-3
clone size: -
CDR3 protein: CAISESLVGNEQFF
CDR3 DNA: TGTGCCATCAGTGAGTCCCTAGTCGGCAATGAGCAGTTCTTC

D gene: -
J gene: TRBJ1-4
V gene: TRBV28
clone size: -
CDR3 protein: CASTEVGLGEKLFF
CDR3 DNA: TGTGCCAGCACTGAGGTTGGGTTGGGTGAAAAACTGTTTTTT

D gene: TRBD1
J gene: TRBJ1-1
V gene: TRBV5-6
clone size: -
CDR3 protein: CASSLDRDRGLVNTEAFF
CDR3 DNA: TGTGCCAGCAGCTTAGACCGGGACAGGGGGCTGGTGAACACTGAAGCTTTCTTT

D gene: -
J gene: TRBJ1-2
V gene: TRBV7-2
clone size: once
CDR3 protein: CASSSETVPPYEGYTF
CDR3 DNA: TGTGCCAGCAGCTCCGAGACAGTCCCCCCATATGAGGGCTACACCTTC

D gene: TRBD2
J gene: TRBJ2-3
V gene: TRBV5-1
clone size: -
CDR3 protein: CASSLGRASGTDTQYF
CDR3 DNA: TGCGCCAGCAGCTTGGGCAGGGCTAGCGGGACAGATACGCAGTATTTT

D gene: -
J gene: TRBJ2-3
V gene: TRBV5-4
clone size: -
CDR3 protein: CASSLGSGGTDTQYF
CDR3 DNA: TGTGCCAGCAGCTTGGGTAGCGGAGGCACAGATACGCAGTATTTT

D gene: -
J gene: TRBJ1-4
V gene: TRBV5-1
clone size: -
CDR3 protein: CASSRTAPTEKLFF
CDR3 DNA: TGCGCCAGCAGCCGAACAGCTCCAACTGAAAAACTGTTTTTT

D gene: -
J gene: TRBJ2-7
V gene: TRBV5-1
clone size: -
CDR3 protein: CASSLEEGRPYEQYF
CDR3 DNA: TGCGCCAGCAGCTTGGAGGAGGGGAGGCCCTACGAGCAGTACTTC

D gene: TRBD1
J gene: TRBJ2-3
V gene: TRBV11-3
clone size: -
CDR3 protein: CASSSGTGEFASGDTQYF
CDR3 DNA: TGTGCCAGCAGCTCCGGGACAGGGGAATTCGCTAGTGGAGATACGCAGTATTTT

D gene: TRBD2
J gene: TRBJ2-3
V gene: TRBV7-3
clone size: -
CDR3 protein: CASSLTGLAGGNTQYF
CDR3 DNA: TGTGCCAGCAGCTTAACGGGACTAGCGGGGGGGAATACGCAGTATTTT

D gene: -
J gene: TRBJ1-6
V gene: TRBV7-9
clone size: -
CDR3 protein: CASSSQGSSPLHF
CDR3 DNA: TGTGCCAGCAGTTCACAGGGATCCTCACCCCTCCACTTT

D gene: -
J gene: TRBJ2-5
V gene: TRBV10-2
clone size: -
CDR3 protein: CASSASGLMETQYF
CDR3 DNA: TGCGCCAGCAGTGCCTCCGGACTTATGGAGACCCAGTACTTC

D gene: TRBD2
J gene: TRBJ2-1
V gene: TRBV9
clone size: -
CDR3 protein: CASSALAGGVGEQFF
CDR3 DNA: TGTGCCAGCAGCGCACTAGCGGGGGGAGTTGGTGAGCAGTTCTTC

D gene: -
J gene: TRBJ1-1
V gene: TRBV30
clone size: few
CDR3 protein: CAWTSGEGSNTEAFF
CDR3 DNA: TGTGCCTGGACGTCGGGGGAAGGGTCCAACACTGAAGCTTTCTTT

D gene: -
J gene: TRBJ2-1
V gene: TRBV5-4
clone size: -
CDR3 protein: CASSSGLNNEQFF
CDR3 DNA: TGTGCCAGCAGCTCCGGACTGAACAATGAGCAGTTCTTC